One sample yielded the 24 T cell receptor beta chains listed below, sequenced in a study of blood T cells in healthy people across ages. PCR was performed a second time for about 6 to 12 cycles using a sample-barcoded 5' primer and a J-beta primer mix. TCRdb re-called the 5' RACE reads with MiXCR, one entry per CDR3 protein. Of about 680,000 distinct CDR3 sequences listed, around half were seen once; the top ten hold around 32%. The sequenced sample consisted of blood. All receptors come from a woman aged 55-70 years in good health.

This clonotype was picked up a small number of times. The chain recombines TRBV29-1 with TRBJ2-2; 7 nucleotides align to TRBD1. V dropped 5 bases and J dropped 4; count of bases not matched to a gene: 7. Germline V CDR1 and CDR2: SQVTM, ANQGSEA. The CDR3 runs 14 residues. CDR3 nucleotides: TGCAGCGTTTCCGGGACAGAGGGCACCGGGGAGCTGTTTTTT. This gives the protein CSVSGTEGTGELFF.

The rearrangement links TRBV7-3 to TRBJ2-7; either TRBD1 or TRBD2 may fit D (6 bases each). The CDR3 has 15 amino acids. With 4 bases removed from V and 7 bases from J, the gap between germline ends came to 20 bases. CDR1 and CDR2 from the germline V gene are SGHTA and FQGTGA. DNA for the CDR3: TGTGCCAGCAGCTCTACGGGAGCGCAGGGGAATGAGCAGTACTTC. This encodes CASSSTGAQGNEQYF.

The chain employs TRBV11-1 and TRBJ2-4; the D is unclear. The CDR3 consists of 15 residues. V was clipped by 5 bases and J by 3 bases, with 14 bases between them. The germline V gene encodes CDR1 SGHAT and CDR2 FQDESV (reference sequence). CDR3 region: CASSHPTAIKNIQYF. CDR3 in DNA: TGTGCCAGCAGCCACCCAACAGCTATCAAAAACATTCAGTACTTC.

The chain is built from TRBV20-1 and TRBJ2-1; D gene ambiguous. Trimming left V 1 base short and J 8 bases short, with 6 bases between. The CDR3 loop spans 11 amino acids. Germline CDR1 reads DFQATT; CDR2 reads SNEGSKA (reference sequence). The CDR3 nucleotides read TGCAGTGCTAGAGGAAACTATGAGCAGTTCTTC. As protein: CSARGNYEQFF.

The chain combines TRBV20-1 with TRBJ2-5; 7 bases map to TRBD2. The trim removed 1 base at V and 11 bases at J, leaving 40 bases unmatched. The germline CDR1 and CDR2 sequences are DFQATT and SNEGSKA (reference sequence). The CDR3 spans 23 residues. The CDR3 protein is CSARVQGLAVGERVGVGNFEQYF. Here the CDR3 DNA reads TGCAGTGCTAGAGTCCAGGGTCTAGCGGTGGGGGAGAGGGTGGGTGTGGGCAATTTTGAGCAGTACTTC.

The chain recombines TRBV9 with TRBJ2-7, with 8 bases aligning to TRBD1. J gave up 4 bases and V 0 bases, and 6 bases lay outside the gene matches. Germline V gene data show CDR1 as SGDLS and CDR2 as YYNGEE. The CDR3 totals 15 residues. The CDR3 sequence is CASSVEDRGGYEQYF. As DNA, the CDR3 is TGTGCCAGCAGCGTAGAAGACAGGGGTGGATACGAGCAGTACTTC.

The chain is built from TRBV27 and TRBJ2-1; 10 bases are shared with TRBD2. In germline, CDR1 is MNHEY, CDR2 SMNVEV (reference sequence). The CDR3 is 15 residues long. Trimming cost V 7 bases and J 4 bases; bases outside gene matches: 7. Here the CDR3 reads CASNAPGLAYNEQFF. DNA of the CDR3: TGTGCCAGCAACGCCCCGGGACTAGCGTACAATGAGCAGTTCTTC.

Comment on this clonotype: A much larger clone sits a single nucleotide away, making a read error possible. V is TRBV12-3 or TRBV12-4 and J is TRBJ2-4, with D maybe TRBD2 (5 bases). Trimming removed 2 bases at V and 13 bases at J, with 21 bases between. This CDR3 comprises 15 residues. This CDR3 is CASSLTASARGEQYF. CDR3 nucleotides: TGTGCCAGCAGTTTAACAGCGTCAGCCCGGGGTGAGCAGTACTTC.

The rearrangement uses TRBV6-2 or TRBV6-3 and TRBJ1-1, with D uncertain. Germline V gene data show CDR1 as MNHEY and CDR2 as SVGEGT. V was pared by 6 bases and J by 4 bases, with 18 bases between. The CDR3 spans 15 residues. CDR3: CASSSRGRGVTEAFF. CDR3 nucleotide sequence: TGTGCCAGCAGCTCCAGAGGGCGAGGAGTCACTGAAGCTTTCTTT.

The table lists this clonotype with a few counts. V usage is TRBV7-9 and J usage is TRBJ1-2; TRBD1 matches 9 bases. Germline V gene sequence: CDR1 SEHNR, CDR2 FQNEAQ (reference sequence). Trimming removed 5 bases from V and 3 bases from J; junction bases left unmatched: 4. This CDR3 spans 14 amino acids. The CDR3 region is CASSRTGGDYGYTF. Here the CDR3 DNA reads TGTGCCAGCAGCAGAACAGGGGGCGACTATGGCTACACCTTC.

This sequence joins TRBV6-6 and TRBJ1-2, with a weak D call TRBD1 (5 bases). Deletions cut 6 bases from V and 2 bases from J, with 13 bases between. The CDR3 spans 14 residues. Germline V gene sequence: CDR1 MNHNY, CDR2 SVGAGI (reference sequence). DNA for the CDR3: TGTGCCAGCAGCATATTACAGGAGAACTATGGCTACACCTTC. Translation: CASSILQENYGYTF.

This clonotype was detected only a few times. The rearrangement links TRBV10-3 to TRBJ2-7, with D tentatively TRBD1 or TRBD2 (5 bases each). This CDR3 region has 15 residues. CDR1 is ENHRY, CDR2 SYGVKD, per germline. Trimming removed 0 bases from V and 6 bases from J, with 15 bases in between. The CDR3 nucleotides are TGTGCCATCAGTGAGTCGAGTCAGGGAGTTAGCGAGCAGTACTTC. The encoded protein is CAISESSQGVSEQYF.

V and J are TRBV18 and TRBJ1-1; the match to TRBD1 covers 8 bases. J gave up 0 bases and V 6 bases, and 6 bases lay outside the gene matches. The germline V gene encodes CDR1 KGHSH and CDR2 LQKENI. CDR3 length: 15 amino acids. Written as DNA, the CDR3 is TGTGCCAGCTCTACAGGGGGTTCCATGAACACTGAAGCTTTCTTT. As protein: CASSTGGSMNTEAFF.

For this clonotype: Given the absence of the conserved phenylalanine or tryptophan at the CDR3 end, a read error is likely. The CDR3 region is CASSRTSGSYEQYL. The CDR3 bases are TGCGCCAGCAGTCGGACTAGCGGGTCCTACGAGCAGTACCTC. The chain combines TRBV5-1 with TRBJ2-5, with 11 bases lining up with TRBD2. Judging by the DNA end, TRBJ2-7 fits better; the J call may be wrong. Germline CDR1 SGHRS, CDR2 YFSETQ. The CDR3 has 14 residues.

Concerning this clonotype itself: With a much larger clone just one base away, this may be a read error. The rearrangement uses TRBV13 and TRBJ2-4; the match to TRBD2 covers 14 bases. There are 18 residues in the CDR3. The germline gives CDR1 PRHDT, CDR2 FYEKMQ (reference sequence). The CDR3 protein is CASSLFGTSGSAKSIQYF. CDR3 bases: TGTGCCAGCAGCTTATTCGGGACTAGCGGGAGTGCCAAAAGCATTCAGTACTTC.

The DNA for the CDR3 is TGCAGTGCTAGAGCTACCAGGACTAGCTCCAGCCTCACAGATACGCAGTATTTT. This encodes CSARATRTSSSLTDTQYF. The chain joins TRBV20-1 to TRBJ2-3; 8 bases map to TRBD2. V gave up 1 base and J gave up 2 bases; unmatched junction bases: 14. The CDR3 runs 18 residues. The germline CDR1 and CDR2 sequences are DFQATT and SNEGSKA (reference sequence).

As for this clonotype: At one end the junction does not follow the germline gene, possibly because of a read error. The chain employs TRBV5-1 and TRBJ2-7; TRBD1 matches 9 bases. The CDR3 has 13 amino acids. CDR1 and CDR2 (germline): SGHRS, YFSETQ. The CDR3: CASIGTGSSEQYF. The DNA for the CDR3 is TGCGCCAGTATCGGGACAGGGTCCTCCGAGCAGTACTTC.

The chain is built from TRBV4-2 and TRBJ2-1, with unresolved D. The CDR3 covers 17 residues. V gave up 1 base and J gave up 3 bases, with 16 bases separating them. Germline lookup yields CDR1 LGHNA and CDR2 YNFKEQ. CDR3 amino acids: CASSQGVGSSLYNEQFF. CDR3 nucleotides: TGTGCCAGCAGCCAAGGCGTGGGTAGCTCCCTCTACAATGAGCAGTTCTTC.

This clonotype was picked up a small number of times. The V call is TRBV5-4, the J call TRBJ2-2, with D unclear. Trimming took 1 base from V and 2 from J, leaving 3 bases between them. Germline assignment: CDR1 SGHNT and CDR2 YYREEE (reference sequence). This CDR3 spans 13 amino acids. CDR3 region: CASSLRNTGELFF. The CDR3 nucleotides are TGTGCCAGCAGCTTGCGTAACACCGGGGAGCTGTTTTTT.

This rearrangement joins TRBV15 to TRBJ2-5; TRBD2 is a possible D gene (5 bases). Germline CDR1 LNHNV, CDR2 YYDKDF (reference sequence). With 2 bases removed from V and 9 bases from J, the gap between germline ends came to 19 bases. The CDR3 covers 15 residues. CDR3 region: CATSRSGSGLSAQYF. CDR3 DNA sequence: TGTGCCACCAGCAGAAGTGGGAGTGGATTGTCGGCCCAGTACTTC. Supplemented by reference TRBV15 and TRBJ2-5, the full variable domain reads DAMVIQNPRYQVTQFGKPVTLSCSQTLNHNVMYWYQQKSSQAPKLLFHYYDKDFNNEADTPDNFQSRRPNTSFCFLDIRSPGLGDTAMYLCATSRSGSGLSAQYFGPGTRLLVL.

The genes are TRBV10-3 and TRBJ2-1, with 9 bases that match TRBD1. Trimming took 10 bases from V and 7 from J; bases not matched to a gene: 8. This CDR3 region has 13 residues. CDR1 ENHRY and CDR2 SYGVKD come from the germline V gene. The CDR3 protein is CATMDRGGNEQFF. DNA for the CDR3: TGTGCCACCATGGACAGGGGCGGAAATGAGCAGTTCTTC.

This clonotype has a handful of counts. The CDR3 is CSVGSSGSEQYF. DNA for the CDR3: TGCAGCGTCGGTTCTAGCGGGAGTGAGCAGTACTTC. The chain couples TRBV29-1 to TRBJ2-5, with TRBD2 identical over 10 bases. The CDR3 sequence is 12 residues long. Germline CDR1 reads SQVTM; CDR2 reads ANQGSEA. V lost 6 bases and J lost 11; bases outside the gene matches: 9. The variable domain in full, with the rest retrieved from reference TRBV29-1 and TRBJ2-5, is SAVISQKPSRDICQRGTSLTIQCQVDSQVTMMFWYRQQPGQSLTLIATANQGSEATYESGFVIDKFPISRPNLTFSTLTVSNMSPEDSSIYLCSVGSSGSEQYFGPGTRLLVL.

This chain uses TRBV5-1 with TRBJ2-5; TRBD1 matches 9 bases. The J call could be wrong; TRBJ2-7 is a better fit for the DNA end. In germline, CDR1 is SGHRS, CDR2 YFSETQ. The CDR3 is made up of 15 amino acids. The CDR3 loop is CASSPNSGQGYEQYF. DNA for the CDR3: TGCGCCAGCAGCCCCAACTCAGGACAGGGGTACGAGCAGTACTTC.

This clonotype was counted only a few times. V gene TRBV6-2 or TRBV6-3 combines with J gene TRBJ2-7, with D possibly TRBD1 on 5 matching bases. Trimming left V 7 bases short and J 0 bases short, with 13 bases between. Germline V gene lookup returns CDR1 MNHEY and CDR2 SVGEGT. This CDR3 contains 14 residues. In DNA form, the CDR3 reads TGTGCCAGCAACAGGAAGCAGAACTCCTACGAGCAGTACTTC. Residues: CASNRKQNSYEQYF.